These 32 T cell receptor beta chains share one sample of origin, sequenced in a study of early T cells in non-severe SARS-CoV-2 infection. TCRdb used MiXCR to reprocess the 5' RACE reads, holding one entry per CDR3 protein. Of roughly 100,000 distinct CDR3 sequences listed, roughly 14% are singletons. The source material was whole blood. The receptors originated from an adult who was a healthcare worker with PCR-confirmed SARS-CoV-2 infection or an uninfected control (not recorded which).

This clonotype was found a few times. The chain combines TRBV7-9 with TRBJ2-1; possible D gene TRBD1, 5 bases. V was pared by 5 bases and J by 0 bases, with 8 bases between. From germline, CDR1 is SEHNR and CDR2 FQNEAQ (reference sequence). The CDR3 is made up of 14 amino acids. CDR3 nucleotides: TGTGCCAGCAGCCCAGGGCCCTCCTACAATGAGCAGTTCTTC. It yields the protein CASSPGPSYNEQFF.

The chain combines TRBV20-1 with TRBJ1-1, with a weak D call TRBD1 (6 bases). Per germline, CDR1 DFQATT and CDR2 SNEGSKA (reference sequence). CDR3 length equals 13 residues. The CDR3 region is CSLGGLSNTEAFF. In DNA form, the CDR3 reads TGCAGCTTAGGGGGGCTGTCGAACACTGAAGCTTTCTTT.

The genes are TRBV25-1 and TRBJ2-5; D may be TRBD2 (6 bases). The CDR3 has 14 residues. Trimming stripped 4 bases from V and 1 base from J, with 10 bases between. The V gene's germline CDR1 is MGHDK and CDR2 SYGVNS. CDR3: CASSGGRLQETQYF. The CDR3 DNA reads as TGTGCCAGCAGTGGGGGGAGGCTCCAAGAGACCCAGTACTTC.

In this sample, this clonotype turned up a few times. The chain recombines TRBV7-9 with TRBJ1-2, with TRBD1 identical over 7 bases. V lost 6 bases and J lost 10; bases outside the gene matches: 8. The CDR3 is 12 amino acids. Germline CDR1 reads SEHNR; CDR2 reads FQNEAQ (reference sequence). The CDR3 spells CASSWGTDLYTF. CDR3 sequence (DNA): TGTGCCAGCAGTTGGGGGACAGACCTCTACACCTTC.

The chain carries TRBV4-2 and TRBJ2-7, with 9 bases aligning to TRBD2. Germline assignment: CDR1 LGHNA and CDR2 YNFKEQ. The CDR3 has 15 residues. The J segment lost 3 bases and the V segment lost 5 bases, leaving 8 bases of the junction unmatched. DNA of the CDR3: TGTGCCAGCAGCGACCTAGCGGGAAAATACTACGAGCAGTACTTC. Its translation: CASSDLAGKYYEQYF.

In this sample, this clonotype turned up a few times. The gene calls are TRBV29-1 and TRBJ2-7, with 12 bases fitting TRBD2. The germline CDR1 and CDR2 sequences are SQVTM and ANQGSEA. The ends lost 7 bases at V and 9 bases at J; junction bases unmatched: 16. CDR3 length: 15 residues. CDR3 nucleotide sequence: TGCAGCGCACCGCAACCTCTAGCGGGAGGGCCTGTGCAGTACTTC. Translated: CSAPQPLAGGPVQYF.

The gene calls are TRBV4-2 and TRBJ2-3; TRBD2 matches 7 bases. The CDR3 runs 14 residues. The germline V gene has CDR1 LGHNA and CDR2 YNFKEQ. V lost 1 base and J lost 4; bases outside the gene matches: 2. CDR3 loop: CASSQGTSPDTQYF. The CDR3 bases are TGTGCCAGCAGCCAAGGGACTAGTCCAGATACGCAGTATTTT.

The chain recombines TRBV6-2 or TRBV6-3 with TRBJ2-4; TRBD2 matches 8 bases. Unmatched junction bases numbered 9, after V lost 2 bases and J lost 6 bases. There are 16 residues in the CDR3. CDR1 is MNHEY and CDR2 is SVGEGT in the germline V gene. CDR3 in DNA: TGTGCCAGCAGTTACGACCAACTAGCGGCCCTAAACATTCAGTACTTC. Protein product: CASSYDQLAALNIQYF.

This clonotype showed up just a few times. The V and J genes are TRBV4-1 and TRBJ2-3; D gene ambiguous. Germline V gives CDR1 MGHRA, CDR2 YSYEKL. V lost 2 bases to trimming and J lost 2 bases, with 11 bases between them. The CDR3 length is 15 residues. CDR3 sequence reads: CASSQFGRITDTQYF. CDR3 bases: TGCGCCAGCAGCCAATTTGGGCGGATCACAGATACGCAGTATTTT.

This clonotype has just a few counts. V is TRBV24-1 and J is TRBJ1-1; D is undetermined. CDR3 length equals 12 residues. Germline V CDR1 and CDR2: KGHDR, SFDVKD. Trimming removed 7 bases from V and 2 bases from J, with 7 bases in between. CDR3 amino acids: CATSLGNTEAFF. The CDR3 DNA follows: TGTGCCACCAGCCTAGGTAACACTGAAGCTTTCTTT.

The chain links TRBV11-2 to TRBJ2-7; 8 positions agree with TRBD2. V was pared by 5 bases and J by 6 bases, with 15 bases of the junction left unmatched. CDR1 is SGHAT and CDR2 is FQNNGV in the germline V gene. The CDR3 has 16 amino acids. CDR3 nucleotide sequence: TGTGCCAGCAGCCCCCGTGGAGCGGGAGCACTAAGCGAGCAGTACTTC. Translating it yields CASSPRGAGALSEQYF.

This clonotype was recorded a few times. The chain combines TRBV9 with TRBJ2-1, with 10 positions matching TRBD2. Germline V gene lookup returns CDR1 SGDLS and CDR2 YYNGEE. V was clipped by 7 bases and J by 4 bases; unmatched bases: 5. This CDR3 is built from 14 residues. The CDR3 loop reads CASAGTSVYNEQFF. The CDR3 DNA sequence: TGTGCCAGCGCCGGGACTAGCGTTTACAATGAGCAGTTCTTC.

The gene calls are TRBV5-1 and TRBJ2-7, with unresolved D. V shed 0 bases and J shed 2 bases, with 6 bases lying between them. The CDR3 extends over 13 amino acids. Looked up from germline, CDR1 is SGHRS and CDR2 is YFSETQ. CDR3 DNA: TGCGCCAGCAGCTTGGACTATACCTACGAGCAGTACTTC. Protein: CASSLDYTYEQYF.

V usage is TRBV7-2 and J usage is TRBJ2-1, with D possibly TRBD2 on 5 matching bases. The CDR3 runs to 15 residues. The germline CDR1 and CDR2 sequences are SGHTA and FQGNSA. V lost 4 bases, J lost 8 bases, and 18 bases lay in between. This CDR3 is CASSSQVGLGDEQFF. The CDR3 nucleotides are TGTGCCAGCAGCTCCCAGGTGGGCCTGGGAGATGAGCAGTTCTTC.

This clonotype has at least ten counts. The V call is TRBV7-9, the J call TRBJ2-3, with 8 bases identical to TRBD1. This CDR3 spans 14 amino acids. Trimming at V came to 4 bases and at J to 3 bases, leaving 3 bases not matched to a gene. Germline V gene lookup returns CDR1 SEHNR and CDR2 FQNEAQ (reference sequence). CDR3 sequence: CASSSWTGTDTQYF. The DNA of the CDR3 is TGTGCCAGCAGCTCCTGGACAGGGACAGATACGCAGTATTTT.

This clonotype has ten or more counts. The gene calls are TRBV24-1 and TRBJ1-5; D is undetermined. Germline V gene data show CDR1 as KGHDR and CDR2 as SFDVKD. The germline V and J ends were trimmed by 4 bases and 1 base, with 13 bases remaining between them. The CDR3 length is 16 residues. CDR3 region: CATSDHHFGSNQPQHF. CDR3 sequence (DNA): TGTGCCACCAGTGACCACCACTTCGGGAGCAATCAGCCCCAGCATTTT.

This clonotype was counted a few times. V and J are TRBV10-2 and TRBJ2-1, with 7 bases lining up with TRBD2. V lost 1 base and J lost 4; bases outside the gene matches: 4. Germline-derived CDR1 and CDR2 are WSHSY and SAAADI. The length of the CDR3 is 15 residues. For the CDR3, the DNA is TGCGCCAGCAGTGAGTTACTAGCGAGTTACAATGAGCAGTTCTTC. Encoded protein: CASSELLASYNEQFF.

This clonotype was found many times. CDR3 DNA sequence: TGTGCCATCAGTGTCGGGGGGAGCCAAGAGACCCAGTACTTC. As protein: CAISVGGSQETQYF. This sequence joins TRBV10-3 and TRBJ2-5; TRBD2 matches at 7 bases. CDR3 length: 14 residues. The ends lost 4 bases at V and 1 base at J; junction bases unmatched: 3. The germline gives CDR1 ENHRY, CDR2 SYGVKD.

Here the CDR3 reads CASSLTPSTGVTTGELFF. The CDR3 DNA sequence: TGTGCCAGCAGTTTAACGCCATCGACAGGGGTAACCACCGGGGAGCTGTTTTTT. The V gene is TRBV27, the J gene TRBJ2-2, with 8 nucleotides matching TRBD1. The CDR3 consists of 18 residues. CDR1 is MNHEY and CDR2 is SMNVEV in the germline V gene (reference sequence). After removal of 2 bases from V and 4 bases from J, the junction contained 12 bases not matched to a gene.

The chain joins TRBV12-3 or TRBV12-4 to TRBJ2-1; D is unresolved. The length of the CDR3 is 15 residues. Trimming took 3 bases from V and 5 from J, leaving 14 bases between them. CDR3 bases: TGTGCCAGCAGTTTGGGCGGAGTTAGGAACAATGAGCAGTTCTTC. Translating gives CASSLGGVRNNEQFF.

The table lists this clonotype with a few counts. The J gene is TRBJ1-1, the V gene TRBV7-9, with 7 bases identical to TRBD1. Trimming took 5 bases from V and 2 from J; bases not matched to a gene: 8. CDR3 length: 15 amino acids. Germline V gene sequence: CDR1 SEHNR, CDR2 FQNEAQ (reference sequence). Written as DNA, the CDR3 is TGTGCCAGCAGCCTTAAAGGGACAGCAAACACTGAAGCTTTCTTT. It translates to CASSLKGTANTEAFF.

The chain combines TRBV6-6 with TRBJ2-3; D is uncertain. Germline CDR1 and CDR2: MNHNY and SVGAGI (reference sequence). The V gene lost 1 base and the J gene lost 5 bases, with 4 bases spanning the gap. The CDR3 is made up of 12 amino acids. CDR3 sequence reads: CASSYLLDTQYF. The CDR3 bases are TGTGCCAGCAGTTACTTATTAGATACGCAGTATTTT.

This clonotype was picked up a small number of times. The rearrangement uses TRBV28 and TRBJ2-2; perhaps TRBD1 as D (5 bases). The CDR3 is 15 amino acids. The V end was cut by 2 bases, the J end by 6 bases, with 13 bases between. Germline V gene data show CDR1 as MDHEN and CDR2 as SYDVKM. Written as DNA, the CDR3 is TGTGCCAGCAGTTTACCCTGGGGCGAGGCCGGGGAGCTGTTTTTT. Translation: CASSLPWGEAGELFF.

The chain uses TRBV7-9 and TRBJ1-6, with TRBD1 matching 8 bases. Germline loops: CDR1 SEHNR, CDR2 FQNEAQ (reference sequence). CDR3 length: 14 residues. J gave up 10 bases and V 8 bases, and 10 bases lay outside the gene matches. The CDR3 loop is CASGTGTGGSPLHF. DNA for the CDR3: TGTGCCAGCGGGACCGGGACAGGAGGGTCACCCCTCCACTTT.

This clonotype has more than one count but fewer than ten. The rearrangement uses TRBV6-2 or TRBV6-3 and TRBJ2-2; no definite D call. The V end lost 2 bases, the J end lost 2 bases, and 9 bases lay between the germline ends. There are 15 residues in the CDR3. Looked up from germline, CDR1 is MNHEY and CDR2 is SVGEGT. CDR3 DNA: TGTGCCAGCAGTTACCACAGATACAACACCGGGGAGCTGTTTTTT. Amino acid sequence: CASSYHRYNTGELFF.

There are a few counts of this clonotype. The chain carries TRBV7-9 and TRBJ1-1; weak D call: TRBD1 (5 bases). The CDR3 length is 14 residues. Germline CDR1 and CDR2: SEHNR and FQNEAQ (reference sequence). The V gene lost 6 bases and the J gene lost 3 bases, with 14 bases spanning the gap. CDR3 sequence: CASSSRDWDTEAFF. Written as DNA, the CDR3 is TGTGCCAGCAGTTCAAGGGACTGGGACACTGAAGCTTTCTTT.

On this clonotype itself: A much larger clone is a single base away; this may be a read error. The chain joins TRBV5-5 to TRBJ2-1; D may be TRBD2 (5 bases). Gene TRBJ2-7 matches the end of the DNA better, so the J call may be wrong. CDR1 SGHKS and CDR2 YYEKEE come from the germline V gene (reference sequence). The CDR3 contains 15 residues. CDR3 loop: CASTRPGSRYNEQYF. CDR3 DNA: TGTGCCAGCACCCGCCCGGGGAGTCGGTACAATGAGCAGTACTTC.

This clonotype was counted at least ten times. The chain uses TRBV19 and TRBJ2-6; 9 nucleotides match TRBD2. The V segment lost 5 bases and the J segment 2 bases; nucleotides outside the gene matches: 10. CDR1 LNHDA and CDR2 SQIVND come from the germline V gene (reference sequence). The CDR3 totals 18 residues. CDR3 residues: CASSPGASGNAGANVLTF. DNA of the CDR3: TGTGCCAGTAGTCCTGGGGCTAGCGGGAATGCTGGGGCCAACGTCCTGACTTTC.

This clonotype was observed a handful of times. The chain carries TRBV20-1 and TRBJ2-7; D assignment may be TRBD1 or TRBD2 (5 bases each). The germline V gene encodes CDR1 DFQATT and CDR2 SNEGSKA (reference sequence). With 4 bases removed from V and 6 bases from J, the gap between germline ends came to 16 bases. The CDR3 has 13 residues. The CDR3 region is CSATGTAAVEQYF. The DNA for the CDR3 is TGCAGTGCTACCGGGACCGCGGCGGTCGAGCAGTACTTC.

This clonotype has just a few counts. The J gene is TRBJ2-7, the V gene TRBV7-2; D is ambiguous. V was clipped by 5 bases and J by 0 bases, with 11 bases between them. CDR1 is SGHTA, CDR2 FQGNSA, per germline. The CDR3 is 14 amino acids. The CDR3 loop reads CASSDNSISYEQYF. CDR3 DNA sequence: TGTGCCAGCAGCGACAACTCAATCTCCTACGAGCAGTACTTC.

This clonotype turned up a few times. The chain has TRBV15 and TRBJ2-2; D gene uncertain. Trimming stripped 1 base from V and 4 bases from J, with 10 bases between. Per the germline V gene, CDR1 is LNHNV and CDR2 is YYDKDF (reference sequence). CDR3 length: 15 amino acids. CDR3 nucleotides: TGTGCCACCAGCAGAGTACGGCAGGCCACCGGGGAGCTGTTTTTT. Its protein is CATSRVRQATGELFF. Full variable domain (rest looked up from reference TRBV15 and TRBJ2-2): DAMVIQNPRYQVTQFGKPVTLSCSQTLNHNVMYWYQQKSSQAPKLLFHYYDKDFNNEADTPDNFQSRRPNTSFCFLDIRSPGLGDTAMYLCATSRVRQATGELFFGEGSRLTVL.

The V gene is TRBV30, the J gene TRBJ2-3, with D possibly being TRBD2 (5 bases). The CDR3 totals 13 residues. The V gene lost 2 bases and the J gene lost 2 bases, with 8 bases spanning the gap. The germline V gene encodes CDR1 GTSNPN and CDR2 SVGIG (reference sequence). In DNA form, the CDR3 reads TGTGCCTGGAGTAGCGGCAACACAGATACGCAGTATTTT. Protein: CAWSSGNTDTQYF.